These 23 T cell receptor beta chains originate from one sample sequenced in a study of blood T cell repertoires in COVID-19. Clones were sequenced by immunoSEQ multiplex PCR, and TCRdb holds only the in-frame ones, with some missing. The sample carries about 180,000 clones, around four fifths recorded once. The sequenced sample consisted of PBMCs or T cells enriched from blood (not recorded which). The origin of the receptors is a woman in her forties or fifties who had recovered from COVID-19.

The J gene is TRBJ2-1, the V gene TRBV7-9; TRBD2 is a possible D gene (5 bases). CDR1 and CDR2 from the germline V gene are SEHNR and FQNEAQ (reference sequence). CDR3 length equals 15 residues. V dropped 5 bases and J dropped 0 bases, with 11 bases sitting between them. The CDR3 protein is CASSTGLSSYNEQFF. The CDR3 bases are TGTGCCAGCAGCACTGGACTTAGCTCCTACAATGAGCAGTTCTTC.

DNA for the CDR3: TGTGCCAGCAGCGCCCAGGCCGTCTACGAGCAGTACTTC. It specifies CASSAQAVYEQYF. This chain connects TRBV11-2 to TRBJ2-7, with D uncertain. The ends were cut back, 5 bases at V and 3 bases at J, with 11 bases in the middle. CDR1 and CDR2 from the germline V gene are SGHAT and FQNNGV. The CDR3 has 13 residues.

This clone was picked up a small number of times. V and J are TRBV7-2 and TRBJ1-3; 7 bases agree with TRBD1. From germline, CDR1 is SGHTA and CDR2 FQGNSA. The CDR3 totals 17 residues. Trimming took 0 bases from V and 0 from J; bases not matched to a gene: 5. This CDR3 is CASSLAQGQNSGNTIYF. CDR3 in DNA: TGTGCCAGCAGCTTAGCCCAGGGACAGAACTCTGGAAACACCATATATTTT.

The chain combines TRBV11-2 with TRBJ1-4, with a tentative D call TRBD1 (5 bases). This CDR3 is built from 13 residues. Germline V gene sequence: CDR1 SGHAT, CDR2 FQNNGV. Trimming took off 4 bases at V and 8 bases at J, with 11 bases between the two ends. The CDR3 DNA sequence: TGTGCCAGCAGCTCCGGGACTTCCGAAAAACTGTTTTTT. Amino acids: CASSSGTSEKLFF.

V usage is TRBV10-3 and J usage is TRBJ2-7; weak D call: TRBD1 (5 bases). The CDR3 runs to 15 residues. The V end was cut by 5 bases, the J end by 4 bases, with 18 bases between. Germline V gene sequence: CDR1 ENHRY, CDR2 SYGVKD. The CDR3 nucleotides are TGTGCCATCAGTCTAACGAGGAGCAGGGCGTACGAGCAGTACTTC. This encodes CAISLTRSRAYEQYF.

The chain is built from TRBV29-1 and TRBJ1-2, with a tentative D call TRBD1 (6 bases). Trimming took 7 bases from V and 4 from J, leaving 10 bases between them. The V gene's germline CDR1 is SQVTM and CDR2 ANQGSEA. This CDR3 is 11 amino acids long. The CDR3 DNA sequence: TGCAGCGCCAGGGGAAGCTATGGCTACACCTTC. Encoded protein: CSARGSYGYTF.

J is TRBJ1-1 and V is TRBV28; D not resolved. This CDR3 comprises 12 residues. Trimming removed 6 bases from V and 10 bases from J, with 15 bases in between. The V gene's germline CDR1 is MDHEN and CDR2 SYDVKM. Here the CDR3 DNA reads TGTGCCAGCAGCCCTGCTACCCCTGGAGCTTTCTTT. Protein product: CASSPATPGAFF.

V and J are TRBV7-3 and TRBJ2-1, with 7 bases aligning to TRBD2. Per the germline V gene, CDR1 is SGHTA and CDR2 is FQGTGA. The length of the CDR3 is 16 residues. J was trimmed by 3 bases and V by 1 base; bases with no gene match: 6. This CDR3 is CASSLSAGALYNEQFF. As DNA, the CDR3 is TGTGCCAGCAGCTTAAGCGCGGGAGCACTCTACAATGAGCAGTTCTTC.

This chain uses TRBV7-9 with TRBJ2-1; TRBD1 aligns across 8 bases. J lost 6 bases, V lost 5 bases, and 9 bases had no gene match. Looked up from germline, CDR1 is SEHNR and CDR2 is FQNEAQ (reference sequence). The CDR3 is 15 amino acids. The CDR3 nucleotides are TGTGCCAGCAGCCTTACAGGGGGTTTGGGCAATGAGCAGTTCTTC. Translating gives CASSLTGGLGNEQFF. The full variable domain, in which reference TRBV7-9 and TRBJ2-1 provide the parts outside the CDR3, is DTGVSQNPRHKITKRGQNVTFRCDPISEHNRLYWYRQTLGQGPEFLTYFQNEAQLEKSRLLSDRFSAERPKGSFSTLEIQRTEQGDSAMYLCASSLTGGLGNEQFFGPGTRLTVL.

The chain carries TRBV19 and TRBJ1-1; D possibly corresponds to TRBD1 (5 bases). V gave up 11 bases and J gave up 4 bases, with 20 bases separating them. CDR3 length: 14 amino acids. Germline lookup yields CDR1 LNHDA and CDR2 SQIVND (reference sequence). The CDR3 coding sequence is TGTGCCGCTAGAGGAGGGCAGGGCGGCACTGAAGCTTTCTTT. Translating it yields CAARGGQGGTEAFF.

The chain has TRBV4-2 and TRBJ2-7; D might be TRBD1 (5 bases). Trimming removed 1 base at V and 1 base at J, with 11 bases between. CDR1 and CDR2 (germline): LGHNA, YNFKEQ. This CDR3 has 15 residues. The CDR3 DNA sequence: TGTGCCAGCAGCCAAGCTGGGGCCGTTTCCTACGAGCAGTACTTC. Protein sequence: CASSQAGAVSYEQYF.

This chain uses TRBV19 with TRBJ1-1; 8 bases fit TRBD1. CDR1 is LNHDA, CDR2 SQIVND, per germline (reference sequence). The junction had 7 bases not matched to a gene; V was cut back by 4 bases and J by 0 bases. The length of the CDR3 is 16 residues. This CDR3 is CASSKAGGGMNTEAFF. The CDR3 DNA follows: TGTGCCAGTAGTAAAGCAGGGGGCGGCATGAACACTGAAGCTTTCTTT.

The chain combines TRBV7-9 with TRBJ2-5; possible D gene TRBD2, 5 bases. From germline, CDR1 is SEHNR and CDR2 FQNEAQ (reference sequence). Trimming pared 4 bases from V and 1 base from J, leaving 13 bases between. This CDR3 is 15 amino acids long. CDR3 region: CASSYNSLAQETQYF. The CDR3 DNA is TGTGCCAGCAGCTACAACTCCCTAGCCCAAGAGACCCAGTACTTC. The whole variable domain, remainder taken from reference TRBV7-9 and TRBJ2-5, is DTGVSQNPRHKITKRGQNVTFRCDPISEHNRLYWYRQTLGQGPEFLTYFQNEAQLEKSRLLSDRFSAERPKGSFSTLEIQRTEQGDSAMYLCASSYNSLAQETQYFGPGTRLLVL.

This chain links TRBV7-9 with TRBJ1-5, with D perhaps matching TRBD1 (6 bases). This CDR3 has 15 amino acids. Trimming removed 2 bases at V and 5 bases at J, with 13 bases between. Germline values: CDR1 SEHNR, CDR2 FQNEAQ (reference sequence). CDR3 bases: TGTGCCAGCAGCTTATTTGCAGGGGCTGATCAGCCCCAGCATTTT. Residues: CASSLFAGADQPQHF.

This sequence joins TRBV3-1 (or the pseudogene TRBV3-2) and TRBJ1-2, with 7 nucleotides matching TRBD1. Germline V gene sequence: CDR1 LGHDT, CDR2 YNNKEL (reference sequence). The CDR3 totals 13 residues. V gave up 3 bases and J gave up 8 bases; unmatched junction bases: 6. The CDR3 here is CASSQGQTSGYTF. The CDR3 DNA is TGTGCCAGCAGCCAGGGACAGACGTCGGGCTACACCTTC.

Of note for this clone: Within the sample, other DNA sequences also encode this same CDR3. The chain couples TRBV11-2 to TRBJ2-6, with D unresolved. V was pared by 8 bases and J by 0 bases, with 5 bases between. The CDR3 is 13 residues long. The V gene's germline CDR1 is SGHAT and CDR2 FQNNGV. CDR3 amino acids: CASGPSGANVLTF. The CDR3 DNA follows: TGTGCCAGCGGGCCCTCTGGGGCCAACGTCCTGACTTTC. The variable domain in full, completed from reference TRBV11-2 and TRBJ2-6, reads EAGVAQSPRYKIIEKRQSVAFWCNPISGHATLYWYQQILGQGPKLLIQFQNNGVVDDSQLPKDRFSAERLKGVDSTLKIQPAKLEDSAVYLCASGPSGANVLTFGAGSRLTVL.

CDR3 protein: CASSFRDRGFSPLHF. The CDR3 DNA is TGTGCCAGCAGTTTCCGGGACAGGGGATTTTCACCCCTCCACTTT. The chain has TRBV6-5 and TRBJ1-6, with 10 bases that match TRBD1. V was clipped by 4 bases and J by 9 bases; unmatched bases: 6. The germline V gene has CDR1 MNHEY and CDR2 SVGAGI. The CDR3 is made up of 15 amino acids.

CDR3 region: CASSFGTRPDTQYF. CDR3 DNA sequence: TGTGCCAGCAGCTTCGGTACGCGCCCAGATACGCAGTATTTT. The chain has TRBV7-8 and TRBJ2-3; D not certain. The CDR3 consists of 14 residues. The germline V and J ends were trimmed by 3 bases and 4 bases, with 11 bases remaining between them. Per the germline V gene, CDR1 is SGHVS and CDR2 is FQNEAQ.

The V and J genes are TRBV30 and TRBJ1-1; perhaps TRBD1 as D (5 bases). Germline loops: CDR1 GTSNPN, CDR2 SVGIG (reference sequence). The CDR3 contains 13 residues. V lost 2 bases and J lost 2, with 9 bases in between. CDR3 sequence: CAWSTTDNTEAFF. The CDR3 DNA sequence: TGTGCCTGGAGTACGACAGATAACACTGAAGCTTTCTTT.

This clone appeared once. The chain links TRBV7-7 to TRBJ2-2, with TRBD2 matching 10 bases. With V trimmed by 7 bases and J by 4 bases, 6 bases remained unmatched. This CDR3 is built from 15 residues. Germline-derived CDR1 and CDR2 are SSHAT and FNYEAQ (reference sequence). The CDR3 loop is CASTASGSSTGELFF. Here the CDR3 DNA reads TGTGCCAGCACTGCTAGCGGGAGTAGCACCGGGGAGCTGTTTTTT.

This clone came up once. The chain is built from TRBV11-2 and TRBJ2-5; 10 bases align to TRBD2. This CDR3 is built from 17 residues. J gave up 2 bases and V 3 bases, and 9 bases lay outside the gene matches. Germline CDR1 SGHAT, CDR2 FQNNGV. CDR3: CASSFRTSGSAQETQYF. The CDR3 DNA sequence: TGTGCCAGCAGCTTCCGGACTAGCGGAAGTGCTCAAGAGACCCAGTACTTC. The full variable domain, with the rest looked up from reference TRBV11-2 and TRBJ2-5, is EAGVAQSPRYKIIEKRQSVAFWCNPISGHATLYWYQQILGQGPKLLIQFQNNGVVDDSQLPKDRFSAERLKGVDSTLKIQPAKLEDSAVYLCASSFRTSGSAQETQYFGPGTRLLVL.

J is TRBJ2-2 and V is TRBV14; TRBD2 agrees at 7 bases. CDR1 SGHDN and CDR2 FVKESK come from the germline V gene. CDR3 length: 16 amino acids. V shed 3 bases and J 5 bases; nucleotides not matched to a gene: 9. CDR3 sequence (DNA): TGTGCCAGCAGCCACCTGGGGGAGGGCCGAACCGGGGAGCTGTTTTTT. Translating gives CASSHLGEGRTGELFF.

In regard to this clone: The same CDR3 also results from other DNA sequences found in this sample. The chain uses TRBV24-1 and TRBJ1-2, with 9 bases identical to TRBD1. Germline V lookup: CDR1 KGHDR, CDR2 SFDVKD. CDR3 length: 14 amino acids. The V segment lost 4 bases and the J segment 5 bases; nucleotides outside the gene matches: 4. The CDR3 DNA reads TGTGCCACCAGTGACCCCGGACAGGGGTATGGCTACACCTTC. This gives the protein CATSDPGQGYGYTF.